These 23 T cell receptor beta chains originate from one sample sequenced in a study of cytomegalovirus exposure and HLA in healthy donors. PCR was performed using 60 Vbeta and 13 Jbeta primers. The data were produced by immunoSEQ multiplex PCR, yet TCRdb's version contains in-frame clones alone and is incomplete. The table lists about 150,000 clones, 70% to 80% of them singletons. The material sequenced was PBMCs. The receptors here all came from a man aged 30-40 years in good health and CMV-seronegative.

The chain employs TRBV7-2 and TRBJ1-2; D is undetermined. CDR3 length: 14 amino acids. Germline-derived CDR1 and CDR2 are SGHTA and FQGNSA. Trimming shortened V by 2 bases and J by 4 bases, and 11 bases separated the two germline ends. CDR3: CASSLKQITYGYTF. CDR3 bases: TGTGCCAGCAGCTTAAAACAGATCACCTATGGCTACACCTTC.

This chain uses TRBV5-1 with TRBJ1-1; TRBD1 matches 9 bases. The CDR3 spans 17 residues. The germline V gene has CDR1 SGHRS and CDR2 YFSETQ. The J segment lost 3 bases and the V segment lost 0 bases, leaving 9 bases of the junction unmatched. The CDR3 reads CASSLADRGFWDTEAFF. CDR3 coding DNA: TGCGCCAGCAGCTTGGCGGACAGGGGTTTTTGGGACACTGAAGCTTTCTTT.

This chain connects TRBV27 to TRBJ2-6; D remains unclear. Looked up from germline, CDR1 is MNHEY and CDR2 is SMNVEV (reference sequence). This CDR3 is 13 amino acids long. V was clipped by 3 bases and J by 4 bases, with 4 bases between them. This CDR3 is CASSFGGANVLTF. The CDR3 coding sequence is TGTGCCAGCAGTTTCGGGGGGGCCAACGTCCTGACTTTC.

V gene TRBV7-9 combines with J gene TRBJ1-2; 10 nucleotides align to TRBD1. Per the germline V gene, CDR1 is SEHNR and CDR2 is FQNEAQ (reference sequence). Unmatched junction bases numbered 2, after V lost 5 bases and J lost 8 bases. This CDR3 has 12 amino acids. The CDR3, as DNA: TGTGCCAGCAGCGGGACAGGGGAGGGCTACACCTTC. Amino acids: CASSGTGEGYTF.

V and J are TRBV18 and TRBJ2-5; 7 positions agree with TRBD1. There are 14 residues in the CDR3. Trimming removed 0 bases from V and 3 bases from J; junction bases left unmatched: 1. The germline V gene has CDR1 KGHSH and CDR2 LQKENI. For the CDR3, the DNA is TGTGCCAGCTCACCACCCGGGACAGAAGAGACCCAGTACTTC. Protein sequence: CASSPPGTEETQYF. The whole variable domain, filled in from reference TRBV18 and TRBJ2-5, reads NAGVMQNPRHLVRRRGQEARLRCSPMKGHSHVYWYRQLPEEGLKFMVYLQKENIIDESGMPKERFSAEFPKEGPSILRIQQVVRGDSAAYFCASSPPGTEETQYFGPGTRLLVL.

The chain uses TRBV2 and TRBJ1-2; tentatively, D is TRBD1 (6 bases). Germline V gene sequence: CDR1 SNHLY, CDR2 FYNNEI. Trimming stripped 2 bases from V and 3 bases from J, with 10 bases between. This CDR3 is 14 amino acids long. CDR3 DNA: TGTGCCAGCAGTGAATCAGGGGTGGACTATGGCTACACCTTC. This gives the protein CASSESGVDYGYTF.

For this clone: At one boundary the junction diverges from the germline segment, which might be a read error. J is TRBJ1-6 and V is TRBV6-6; a possible D gene is TRBD1 (5 bases). This CDR3 comprises 12 residues. The V gene's germline CDR1 is MNHNY and CDR2 SVGAGI (reference sequence). This CDR3 is CASSLKGASLEF. CDR3 coding DNA: TGTGCCAGCAGTTTAAAAGGGGCGTCACTGGAATTT.

This chain links TRBV19 with TRBJ1-1; D is undetermined. Germline CDR1 and CDR2: LNHDA and SQIVND (reference sequence). The V end was cut by 3 bases, the J end by 4 bases, with 9 bases between. The CDR3 has 13 residues. CDR3 in amino acids: CASSIAGSTEAFF. CDR3 DNA: TGTGCCAGTAGTATCGCGGGGTCCACTGAAGCTTTCTTT.

The chain links TRBV6-1 to TRBJ1-2; D is unresolved. Trimming removed 4 bases at V and 7 bases at J, with 13 bases between. The CDR3 runs to 13 residues. Germline CDR1 and CDR2: MNHNS and SASEGT. The CDR3 reads CASSGGDIGGYTF. CDR3 in DNA: TGTGCCAGCAGTGGAGGAGATATTGGTGGCTACACCTTC.

The rearrangement links TRBV19 to TRBJ1-5, with TRBD1 matching over 9 bases. The CDR3 is 14 residues long. The germline gives CDR1 LNHDA, CDR2 SQIVND (reference sequence). The J segment lost 5 bases and the V segment lost 6 bases, leaving 5 bases of the junction unmatched. CDR3 coding DNA: TGTGCCAGTAGCACAGGGGGCGGGTATCAGCCCCAGCATTTT. It yields the protein CASSTGGGYQPQHF.

This rearrangement joins TRBV6-8 to TRBJ1-2; unclear D gene. From germline, CDR1 is MNHGY and CDR2 SAAAGT. Trimming removed 4 bases from V and 2 bases from J, with 8 bases in between. This CDR3 contains 13 residues. The CDR3 region has the DNA TGTGCCAGCAGTTGGCCTGAAAACTATGGCTACACCTTC. Amino acid sequence: CASSWPENYGYTF.

The V gene is TRBV5-5, the J gene TRBJ2-5; 7 nucleotides line up with TRBD1. The CDR3 sequence is 18 residues long. The junction had 18 bases not matched to a gene; V was cut back by 4 bases and J by 3 bases. Germline V gene lookup returns CDR1 SGHKS and CDR2 YYEKEE (reference sequence). For the CDR3, the DNA is TGTGCCAGCAGCCCCCGCGGTGGACAGGCGTGGATGGAAGAGACCCAGTACTTC. Amino acid sequence: CASSPRGGQAWMEETQYF.

The chain is built from TRBV2 and TRBJ1-1; TRBD1 matches at 7 bases. The CDR3 is 15 amino acids. CDR1 and CDR2 (germline): SNHLY, FYNNEI. V gave up 0 bases and J gave up 1 base; unmatched junction bases: 2. The CDR3: CASSEATGRNTEAFF. In nucleotides, the CDR3 is TGTGCCAGCAGTGAAGCGACAGGGAGGAACACTGAAGCTTTCTTT.

V gene TRBV5-8 combines with J gene TRBJ1-6; 8 bases are shared with TRBD1. CDR3 length equals 18 residues. V was clipped by 2 bases and J by 1 base; unmatched bases: 8. Germline V gene sequence: CDR1 SGHTS, CDR2 YDEGEE. The CDR3 here is CASSFYHRGSSYNSPLHF. The DNA for the CDR3 is TGTGCCAGCAGCTTTTACCACAGGGGGAGTTCCTATAATTCACCCCTCCACTTT.

This clone came up a few times. The rearrangement joins TRBV4-1 to TRBJ1-2, with 8 bases lining up with TRBD1. There are 15 residues in the CDR3. Germline lookup yields CDR1 MGHRA and CDR2 YSYEKL. J lost 3 bases, V lost 2 bases, and 5 bases had no gene match. The CDR3 nucleotides read TGCGCCAGCAGCCAAAAACAGGGGGGTTACTATGGCTACACCTTC. Translating it yields CASSQKQGGYYGYTF.

The genes are TRBV4-1 and TRBJ1-4, with a possible D match to TRBD1 (5 bases). The CDR3 is made up of 15 amino acids. V dropped 2 bases and J dropped 8 bases, with 15 bases sitting between them. Looked up from germline, CDR1 is MGHRA and CDR2 is YSYEKL. The DNA for the CDR3 is TGCGCCAGCAGCCAACTCAGGGAGGAGGAAGAAAAACTGTTTTTT. Translated, it gives CASSQLREEEEKLFF.

This chain uses TRBV7-9 with TRBJ2-1; 8 positions agree with TRBD2. The CDR3 runs 14 residues. Trimming took 7 bases from V and 4 from J; bases not matched to a gene: 6. CDR1 SEHNR and CDR2 FQNEAQ come from the germline V gene (reference sequence). Written as DNA, the CDR3 is TGTGCCAGCATCATTAGCGGGGCGTACAATGAGCAGTTCTTC. This encodes CASIISGAYNEQFF.

V is TRBV5-1 and J is TRBJ2-5; 10 nucleotides align to TRBD2. This CDR3 comprises 15 residues. Trimming at V came to 0 bases and at J to 6 bases, leaving 5 bases not matched to a gene. Germline V gives CDR1 SGHRS, CDR2 YFSETQ. The CDR3 bases are TGCGCCAGCAGCTTGGGGCTAGCGGGGGTACAGACCCAGTACTTC. Amino acids: CASSLGLAGVQTQYF.

The gene calls are TRBV7-8 and TRBJ1-5; D gene uncertain. The CDR3 sequence is 13 residues long. CDR1 is SGHVS, CDR2 FQNEAQ, per germline. Trimming pared 6 bases from V and 7 bases from J, leaving 13 bases between. In nucleotides, the CDR3 is TGTGCCAGCAGGGTCTCTGAGTTCCAGCCCCAGCATTTT. Its translation is CASRVSEFQPQHF.

The chain carries TRBV15 and TRBJ2-7; 7 bases line up with TRBD1. J gave up 0 bases and V 4 bases, and 6 bases lay outside the gene matches. CDR1 is LNHNV and CDR2 is YYDKDF in the germline V gene (reference sequence). This CDR3 comprises 15 residues. The CDR3 spells CATSIGTVLSYEQYF. The DNA for the CDR3 is TGTGCCACCAGCATTGGGACAGTGCTCTCCTACGAGCAGTACTTC.

In its sample, this clone was seen a few times. The chain recombines TRBV28 with TRBJ2-1; 8 bases are a match to TRBD1. Trimming took 1 base from V and 3 from J; bases not matched to a gene: 5. The CDR3 covers 16 residues. The germline gives CDR1 MDHEN, CDR2 SYDVKM. The CDR3 nucleotides read TGTGCCAGCAGTTTATCAGGACAGGGCTACTACAATGAGCAGTTCTTC. Translated, it gives CASSLSGQGYYNEQFF. The full variable domain, rest sourced from reference TRBV28 and TRBJ2-1, is DVKVTQSSRYLVKRTGEKVFLECVQDMDHENMFWYRQDPGLGLRLIYFSYDVKMKEKGDIPEGYSVSREKKERFSLILESASTNQTSMYLCASSLSGQGYYNEQFFGPGTRLTVL.

The chain is built from TRBV7-9 and TRBJ2-5; possible D gene TRBD2, 6 bases. Per the germline V gene, CDR1 is SEHNR and CDR2 is FQNEAQ (reference sequence). This CDR3 contains 15 residues. Deletions cut 1 base from V and 2 bases from J, with 11 bases between. The CDR3 region is CASSLVLAFQETQYF. CDR3 DNA: TGTGCCAGCAGCTTAGTTCTAGCGTTTCAAGAGACCCAGTACTTC.

V gene TRBV19 combines with J gene TRBJ1-1; D is undetermined. This CDR3 contains 14 residues. Germline CDR1 reads LNHDA; CDR2 reads SQIVND (reference sequence). Between the trimmed V and J ends, which lost 2 bases and 1 base, there was a span of 8 bases. The CDR3 DNA reads TGTGCCAGTAGTATATTTGCCGGGAACACTGAAGCTTTCTTT. Protein: CASSIFAGNTEAFF.